Shown below are 5 T cell receptor beta chains from a single sample sequenced in a study of PD-1 blockade in classical Hodgkin lymphoma. Only in-frame clones appear in the TCRdb table, and some are missing; sequencing was by immunoSEQ multiplex PCR. The sample has about 46,000 clones, 80% seen once. Each and every patient relapsed after autologous stem cell transplantation, and patients got differing brentuximab vedotin exposure. This specimen was peripheral blood mononuclear cells (PBMCs), taken before the second cycle of nivolumab. These receptors originate from a human donor with classical Hodgkin lymphoma.

The chain recombines TRBV6-1 with TRBJ2-7; 10 bases fit TRBD2. Losses at the gene ends were 9 bases for V and 0 bases for J; bases not matched to a gene: 8. Germline assignment: CDR1 MNHNS and CDR2 SASEGT. CDR3 length: 15 residues. CDR3 residues: CASSGGPRSSYEQYF. The CDR3 DNA reads TGTGCCAGTAGCGGGGGGCCCCGAAGCTCCTACGAGCAGTACTTC.

The gene calls are TRBV7-2 and TRBJ1-5, with unresolved D. CDR1 is SGHTA, CDR2 FQGNSA, per germline. The CDR3 is made up of 14 amino acids. Trimming took 1 base from V and 5 from J, leaving 9 bases between them. The CDR3 protein is CASSLGGSDQPQHF. The CDR3 DNA reads TGTGCCAGCAGCTTAGGAGGGTCAGATCAGCCCCAGCATTTT.

This clone appeared a few times. The chain joins TRBV6-6 to TRBJ2-7; D possibly matches TRBD1 or TRBD2 (5 bases each). Germline V gives CDR1 MNHNY, CDR2 SVGAGI (reference sequence). There are 16 residues in the CDR3. V was cut by 2 bases and J by 3 bases, with 17 bases left in between. The CDR3 bases are TGTGCCAGCAGTTACAAACGGGGTCTGGGGGACTACGAGCAGTACTTC. Its translation: CASSYKRGLGDYEQYF.

This clone was found a few times. V gene TRBV27 combines with J gene TRBJ1-1; D uncertain. The CDR3 has 15 amino acids. Germline V gene data show CDR1 as MNHEY and CDR2 as SMNVEV (reference sequence). Trimming removed 5 bases at V and 0 bases at J, with 13 bases between. For the CDR3, the DNA is TGTGCCAGCAGTCCTCGACAAACCATGAACACTGAAGCTTTCTTT. Its protein product is CASSPRQTMNTEAFF.

V usage is TRBV7-6 and J usage is TRBJ2-1, with 7 bases that match TRBD1. The V and J ends lost 5 bases and 6 bases, in that order; junction bases with no gene match: 10. This CDR3 region has 15 residues. Looked up from germline, CDR1 is SGHVS and CDR2 is FNYEAQ. For the CDR3, the DNA is TGTGCCAGCAGCCAAGGGGGCCTGAATAGCAATGAGCAGTTCTTC. Its protein product is CASSQGGLNSNEQFF. Filled out from reference TRBV7-6 and TRBJ2-1, the complete variable domain reads GAGVSQSPRYKVTKRGQDVALRCDPISGHVSLYWYRQALGQGPEFLTYFNYEAQQDKSGLPNDRFSAERPEGSISTLTIQRTEQRDSAMYRCASSQGGLNSNEQFFGPGTRLTVL.